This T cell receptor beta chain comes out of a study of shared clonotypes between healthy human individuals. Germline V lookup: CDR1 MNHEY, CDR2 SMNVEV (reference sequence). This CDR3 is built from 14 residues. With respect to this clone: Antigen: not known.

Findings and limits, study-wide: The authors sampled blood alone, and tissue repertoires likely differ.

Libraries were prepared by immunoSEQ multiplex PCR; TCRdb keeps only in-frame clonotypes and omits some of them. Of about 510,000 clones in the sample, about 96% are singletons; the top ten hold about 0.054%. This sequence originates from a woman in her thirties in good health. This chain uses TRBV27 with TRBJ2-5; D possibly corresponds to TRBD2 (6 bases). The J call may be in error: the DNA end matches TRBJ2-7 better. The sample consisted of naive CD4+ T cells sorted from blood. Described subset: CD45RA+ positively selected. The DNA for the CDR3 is TGTGCCAGCAGTTTATATAGCGGACCCTACGAGCAGTACTTC. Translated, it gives CASSLYSGPYEQYF.